The next 6 T cell receptor beta chains were all read from a single sample in a study of beta chain features in type 1 diabetes. Findings and limits, study-wide: In all four CD4+ subsets, TCRB CDR3 length was significantly, moderately reduced in type 1 diabetes.

Reverse transcribing all isolated RNA meant expressed TCRB transcripts were sequenced. Here immunoSEQ multiplex PCR was the method, and the copy in TCRdb shows in-frame clones only, minus some. The sample consists of about 640,000 clones, around 12% of them appearing once. These receptors' targets are unknown. Sequencing was done on a sample of naive CD4+ T cells from blood. All receptors come from a man younger than 40 with type 1 diabetes.

V usage is TRBV29-1 and J usage is TRBJ1-2; D is unclear. Germline CDR1 is SQVTM and CDR2 is ANQGSEA. Deletions cut 1 base from V and 4 bases from J, with 10 bases between. The CDR3 runs 13 residues. CDR3 nucleotide sequence: TGCAGCGTTGAAGTGACGGAGGGCTATGGCTACACCTTC. This translates into CSVEVTEGYGYTF.

The CDR3 loop reads CASVEGTHPDTQYF. In DNA, the CDR3 is TGCGCCAGCGTAGAGGGAACCCACCCAGATACGCAGTATTTT. J is TRBJ2-3 and V is TRBV5-1; D is possibly TRBD2 (5 bases). The CDR3 length is 14 residues. Per germline, CDR1 SGHRS and CDR2 YFSETQ. The V end was cut by 7 bases, the J end by 4 bases, with 16 bases between.

This clone was observed a handful of times. J is TRBJ1-4 and V is TRBV30; D remains unclear. Germline loops: CDR1 GTSNPN, CDR2 SVGIG (reference sequence). Trimming took 1 base from V and 5 from J, leaving 11 bases between them. This CDR3 is 14 amino acids long. The CDR3 is CAWSEDGLNEKLFF. The CDR3 DNA reads TGTGCCTGGAGTGAGGACGGATTAAATGAAAAACTGTTTTTT.

This clone was seen only a few times. Written as DNA, the CDR3 is TGTGCCTGGGACCGGGGAGGGGGCTATGGCTACACCTTC. Amino acid sequence: CAWDRGGGYGYTF. The chain combines TRBV30 with TRBJ1-2; D might be TRBD1 (6 bases). The CDR3 is 13 amino acids. The germline V gene encodes CDR1 GTSNPN and CDR2 SVGIG (reference sequence). Trimming removed 5 bases from V and 4 bases from J, with 14 bases in between.

The CDR3 bases are TGTGCCTGGAGCGAACAGACTGATCAGCCCCAGCATTTT. Translation gives CAWSEQTDQPQHF. V usage is TRBV30 and J usage is TRBJ1-5; D call uncertain. V was pared by 3 bases and J by 5 bases, with 11 bases between. CDR1 and CDR2 from the germline V gene are GTSNPN and SVGIG (reference sequence). The CDR3 has 13 residues.

A few counts support this clone. The rearrangement uses TRBV6-6 and TRBJ2-7; D is ambiguous. The CDR3 contains 14 residues. Germline CDR1 is MNHNY and CDR2 is SVGAGI (reference sequence). Trimming pared 2 bases from V and 2 bases from J, leaving 10 bases between. CDR3 in amino acids: CASSYGQSPYEQYF. CDR3 nucleotide sequence: TGTGCCAGCAGTTACGGGCAGTCCCCCTACGAGCAGTACTTC.